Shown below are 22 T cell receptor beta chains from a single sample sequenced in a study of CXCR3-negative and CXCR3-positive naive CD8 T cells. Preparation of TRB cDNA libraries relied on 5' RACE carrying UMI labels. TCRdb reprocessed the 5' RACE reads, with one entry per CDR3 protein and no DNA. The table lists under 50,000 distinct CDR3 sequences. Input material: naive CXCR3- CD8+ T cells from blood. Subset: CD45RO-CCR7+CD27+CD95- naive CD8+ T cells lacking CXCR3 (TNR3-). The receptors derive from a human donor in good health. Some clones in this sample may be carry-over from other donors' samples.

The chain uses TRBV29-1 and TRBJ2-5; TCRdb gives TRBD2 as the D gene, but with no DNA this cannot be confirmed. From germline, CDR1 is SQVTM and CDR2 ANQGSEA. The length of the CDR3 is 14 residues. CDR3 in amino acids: CSVDSGRAQETQYF.

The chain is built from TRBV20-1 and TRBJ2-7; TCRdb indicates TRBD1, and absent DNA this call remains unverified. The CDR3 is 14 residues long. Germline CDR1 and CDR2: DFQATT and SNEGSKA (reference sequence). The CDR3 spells CSASEVRGVYEQYF.

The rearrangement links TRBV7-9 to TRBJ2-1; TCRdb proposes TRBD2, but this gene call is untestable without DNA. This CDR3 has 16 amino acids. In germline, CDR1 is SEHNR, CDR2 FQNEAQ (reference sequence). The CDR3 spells CASSLAGLAGLNEQFF.

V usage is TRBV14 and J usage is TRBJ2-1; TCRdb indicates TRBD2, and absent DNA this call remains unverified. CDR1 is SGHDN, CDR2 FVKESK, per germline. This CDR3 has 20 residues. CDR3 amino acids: CASSQEWGLAGGSSYNEQFF. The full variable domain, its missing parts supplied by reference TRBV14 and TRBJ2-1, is EAGVTQFPSHSVIEKGQTVTLRCDPISGHDNLYWYRRVMGKEIKFLLHFVKESKQDESGMPNNRFLAERTGGTYSTLKVQPAELEDSGVYFCASSQEWGLAGGSSYNEQFFGPGTRLTVL.

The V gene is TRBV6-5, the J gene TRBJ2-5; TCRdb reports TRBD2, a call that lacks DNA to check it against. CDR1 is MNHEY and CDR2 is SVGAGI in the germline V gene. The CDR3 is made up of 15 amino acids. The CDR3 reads CASSYTGGGGETQYF.

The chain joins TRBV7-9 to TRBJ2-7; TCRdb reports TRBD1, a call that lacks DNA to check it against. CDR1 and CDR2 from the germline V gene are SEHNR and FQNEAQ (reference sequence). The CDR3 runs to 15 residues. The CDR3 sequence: CASSPSDRGGYEQYF.

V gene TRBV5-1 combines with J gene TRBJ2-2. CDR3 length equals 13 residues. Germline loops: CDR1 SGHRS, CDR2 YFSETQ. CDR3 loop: CASSLTYTGELFF.

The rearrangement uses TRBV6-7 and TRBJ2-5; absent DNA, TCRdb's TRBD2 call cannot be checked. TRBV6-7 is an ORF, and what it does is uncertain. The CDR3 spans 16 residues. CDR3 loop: CASRYRLAGSQETQYF.

CDR3: CASSVRLAVEDDEQFF. The rearrangement uses TRBV19 and TRBJ2-1; TCRdb's D call of TRBD2 is untestable without DNA. Germline V lookup: CDR1 LNHDA, CDR2 SQIVND (reference sequence). The length of the CDR3 is 16 residues.

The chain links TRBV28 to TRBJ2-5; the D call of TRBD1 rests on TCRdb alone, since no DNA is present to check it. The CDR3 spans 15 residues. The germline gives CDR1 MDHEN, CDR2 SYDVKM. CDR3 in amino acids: CASRIRRGFVETQYF.

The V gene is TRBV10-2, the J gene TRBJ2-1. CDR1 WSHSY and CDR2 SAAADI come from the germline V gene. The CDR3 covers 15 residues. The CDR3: CASTQSVVSYNEQFF.

The CDR3 protein is CASSLLRSGGSGTGELFF. The chain couples TRBV27 to TRBJ2-2; the D call of TRBD2 rests on TCRdb alone, since no DNA is present to check it. Germline loops: CDR1 MNHEY, CDR2 SMNVEV (reference sequence). The CDR3 is 18 residues long.

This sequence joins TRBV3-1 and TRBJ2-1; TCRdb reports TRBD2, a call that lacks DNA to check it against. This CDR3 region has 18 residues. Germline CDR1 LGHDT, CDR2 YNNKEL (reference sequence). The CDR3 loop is CASSQDPAKGRTSNEQFF.

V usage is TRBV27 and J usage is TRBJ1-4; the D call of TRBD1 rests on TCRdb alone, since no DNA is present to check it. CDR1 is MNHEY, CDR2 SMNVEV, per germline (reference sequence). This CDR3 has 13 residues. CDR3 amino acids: CASCMTGVEKLFF.

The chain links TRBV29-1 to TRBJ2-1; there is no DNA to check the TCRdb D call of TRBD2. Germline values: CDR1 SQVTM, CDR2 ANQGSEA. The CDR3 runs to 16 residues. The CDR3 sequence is CSVDELTSGEYNEQFF.

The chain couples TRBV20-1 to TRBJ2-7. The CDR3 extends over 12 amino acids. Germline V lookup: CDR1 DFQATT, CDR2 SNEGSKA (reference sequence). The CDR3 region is CSASGPSYEQYF.

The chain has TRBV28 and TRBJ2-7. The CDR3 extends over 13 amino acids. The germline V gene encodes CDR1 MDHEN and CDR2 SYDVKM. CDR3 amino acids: CASSLTVLYEQYF. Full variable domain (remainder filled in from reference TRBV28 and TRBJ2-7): DVKVTQSSRYLVKRTGEKVFLECVQDMDHENMFWYRQDPGLGLRLIYFSYDVKMKEKGDIPEGYSVSREKKERFSLILESASTNQTSMYLCASSLTVLYEQYFGPGTRLTVT.

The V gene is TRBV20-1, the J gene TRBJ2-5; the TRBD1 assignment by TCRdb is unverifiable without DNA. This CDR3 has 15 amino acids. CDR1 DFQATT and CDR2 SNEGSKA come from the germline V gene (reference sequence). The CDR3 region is CSARDSGREWETQYF.

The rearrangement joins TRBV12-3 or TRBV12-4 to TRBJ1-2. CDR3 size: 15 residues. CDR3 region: CASSPKRATPYGYTF.

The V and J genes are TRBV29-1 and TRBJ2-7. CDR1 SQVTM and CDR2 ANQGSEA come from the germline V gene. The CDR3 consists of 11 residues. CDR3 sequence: CSVEDTSEQYF.

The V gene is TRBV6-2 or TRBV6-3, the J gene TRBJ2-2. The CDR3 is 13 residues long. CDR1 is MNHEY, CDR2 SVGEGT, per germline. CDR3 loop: CASSDKNTGELFF.

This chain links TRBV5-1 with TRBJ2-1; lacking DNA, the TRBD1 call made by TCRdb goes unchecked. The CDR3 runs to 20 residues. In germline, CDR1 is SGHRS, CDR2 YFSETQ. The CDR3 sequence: CASSFVVQGLRPAFGNEQFF.